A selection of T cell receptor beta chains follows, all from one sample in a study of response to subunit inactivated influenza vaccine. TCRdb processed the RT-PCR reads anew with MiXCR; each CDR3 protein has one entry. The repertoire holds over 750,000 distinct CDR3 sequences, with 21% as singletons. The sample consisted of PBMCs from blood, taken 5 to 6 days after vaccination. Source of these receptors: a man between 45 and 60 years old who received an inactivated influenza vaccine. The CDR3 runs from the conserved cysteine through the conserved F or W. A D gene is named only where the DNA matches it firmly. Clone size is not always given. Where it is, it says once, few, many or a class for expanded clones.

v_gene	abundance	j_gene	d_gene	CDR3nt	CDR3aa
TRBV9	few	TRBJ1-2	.	TGTGCCAGCAGCGTAGGATTTGGGCCAGGTCCTAACTATGGCTACACCTTC	CASSVGFGPGPNYGYTF
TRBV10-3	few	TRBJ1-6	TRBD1	TGTGCCATCAGTTCCCCGGGACAGGGGAATTCACCCCTCCACTTT	CAISSPGQGNSPLHF
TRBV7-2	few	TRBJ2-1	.	TGTGCCAGCAGCCCTGGGTCATTACGGGGGGAGCAGTTCTTC	CASSPGSLRGEQFF
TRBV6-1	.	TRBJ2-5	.	TGTGCCAGCAATGGGCTAGCTGGGGAGACCCAGTACTTC	CASNGLAGETQYF
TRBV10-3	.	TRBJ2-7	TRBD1	TGTGCCATCAGGGAGGTTGGGGACAGGGGTTACGAGCAGTACTTC	CAIREVGDRGYEQYF
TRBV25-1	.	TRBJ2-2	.	TGTGCCAGCAGTGCCGCCGGGACGGGCACCGGGGAGCTGTTTTTT	CASSAAGTGTGELFF
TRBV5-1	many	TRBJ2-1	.	TGCGCCAGCAGCTTGGTTTGGGGGGCCAATGAGCAGTTCTTC	CASSLVWGANEQFF
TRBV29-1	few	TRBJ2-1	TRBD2	TGCAGCGTCTCTGAGACTAGCCACAATGAGCAGTTCTTC	CSVSETSHNEQFF
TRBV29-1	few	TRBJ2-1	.	TGCAGCGTGGAAGGGGACCTTAGAGGGGGGAATGAGCAGTTCTTC	CSVEGDLRGGNEQFF
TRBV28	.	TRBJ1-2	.	TGTGCCAGCAGTTTGCCCCCTTACATCCAGGGGTGGTATGGCTACACCTTC	CASSLPPYIQGWYGYTF
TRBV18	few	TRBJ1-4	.	TGTGCCAGCTCACGGGGGAGGATTGCAACTAATGAAAAACTGTTTTTT	CASSRGRIATNEKLFF
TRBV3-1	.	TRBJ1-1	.	TGTGCCAGCAGTGACGGGGGTGAAGCTTTCTTT	CASSDGGEAFF
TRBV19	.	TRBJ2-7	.	TGTGCCAGTAGTATCCAAGCAGGGCGCCGGTACGAGCAGTACTTC	CASSIQAGRRYEQYF
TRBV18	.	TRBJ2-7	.	TGTGCCAGCTCACCTGATGGTTTGCAAGGACTCACACCGCGGTACTTC	CASSPDGLQGLTPRYF
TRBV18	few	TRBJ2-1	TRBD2	TGTGCCAGCTCACCCGGACTAGCGGGGGGGCCAGGCAATGAGCAGTTCTTC	CASSPGLAGGPGNEQFF
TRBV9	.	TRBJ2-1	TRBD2	TGTGCCAGCAGCGTAGGTAGCGGGGAAAGCTCCTACAATGAGCAGTTCTTC	CASSVGSGESSYNEQFF
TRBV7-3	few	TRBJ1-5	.	TGTGCCCTCCCTATGGAAAGCAATCAGCCCCAGCATTTT	CALPMESNQPQHF
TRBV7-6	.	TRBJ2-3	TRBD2	TGTGCCAGCAGCTCGGGAGGGAGAGTAGATACGCAGTATTTT	CASSSGGRVDTQYF
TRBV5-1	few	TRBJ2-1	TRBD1	TGCGCCAGCAGCTTGGGGGGGACAGGGAAGAACAATGAGCAGTTCTTC	CASSLGGTGKNNEQFF
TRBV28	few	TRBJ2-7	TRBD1	TGTGCCAGCAGTCCCAACTACGGGACAGGAGACTACGAGCAGTACTTC	CASSPNYGTGDYEQYF
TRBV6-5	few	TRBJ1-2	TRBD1	TGTGCCAGCAGTTACTCGTTGATAGGGGGCAATGGCTACACCTTC	CASSYSLIGGNGYTF
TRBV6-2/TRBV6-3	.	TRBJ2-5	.	TGTGCCAGCAGTTACTTCGCGGGGCCAAAGGAGACCCAGTACTTC	CASSYFAGPKETQYF
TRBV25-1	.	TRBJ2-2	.	TGTGCCAGCAGTGAAGCTGGCACCGCGGAGCTGTTTTTT	CASSEAGTAELFF
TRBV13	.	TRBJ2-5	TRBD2	TGTGCCAGCAGCGGACGGACTAGCGGGGGACAAGAGACCCAGTACTTC	CASSGRTSGGQETQYF
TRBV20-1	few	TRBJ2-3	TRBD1	TGCAGTGCTACAGGACAGGGGAAAGCAGATACGCAGTATTTT	CSATGQGKADTQYF
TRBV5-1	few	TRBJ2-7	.	TGCGCCAGCAGCTTGTTACCGAAGCCCCACGAGCAGTACTTC	CASSLLPKPHEQYF
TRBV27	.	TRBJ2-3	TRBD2	TGTGCCAGTAAATTAGCGGGGGCAGATACGCAGTATTTT	CASKLAGADTQYF
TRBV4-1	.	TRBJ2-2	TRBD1	TGCGCCAGCAGCCAACGGGACAGTGCCACCGGGGAGCTGTTTTTT	CASSQRDSATGELFF
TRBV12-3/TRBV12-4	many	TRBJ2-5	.	TGTGCCAGCAGTTTTTACGGTGGACAAGAGACCCAGTACTTC	CASSFYGGQETQYF
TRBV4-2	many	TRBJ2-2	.	TGTGCCAGCAGCCAAGGGGGGGGGCACACCGGGGAGCTGTTTTTT	CASSQGGGHTGELFF
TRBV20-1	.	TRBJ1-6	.	TGCAGTGCTGGAAATACAGGGTACTCACCCCTCCACTTT	CSAGNTGYSPLHF
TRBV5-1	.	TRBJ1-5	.	TGCGCCAGCAGCCCGGAGGGTTTACTTACAAATCAGCCCCAGCATTTT	CASSPEGLLTNQPQHF
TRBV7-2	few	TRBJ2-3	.	TGTGCCAGCAGCTCCGCCACTAGAACAGATACGCAGTATTTT	CASSSATRTDTQYF
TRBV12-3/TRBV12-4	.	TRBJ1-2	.	TGTGCCAGCAGTTTTGCGGGAAGGGATAACTATGGCTACACCTTC	CASSFAGRDNYGYTF
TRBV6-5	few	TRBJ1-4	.	TGTGCCAGCAGTTACCATGGGGGGACTAATGAAAAACTGTTTTTT	CASSYHGGTNEKLFF
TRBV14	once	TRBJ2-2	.	TGTGCCAGCAGGATAAGCCCCACCGGGGAGCTGTTTTTT	CASRISPTGELFF
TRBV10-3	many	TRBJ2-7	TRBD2	TGTGCCATCAGGGGGACTAGCGTTAGTTACGAGCAGTACTTC	CAIRGTSVSYEQYF
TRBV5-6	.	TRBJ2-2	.	TGTGCCAGCAGCTCTACCCCAGAACCATTTAACACCGGGGAGCTGTTTTTT	CASSSTPEPFNTGELFF
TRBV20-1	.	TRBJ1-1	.	TGCAGTGCTAGGGCGACCGATGGGGGGAGGGCTGAAGCTTTCTTT	CSARATDGGRAEAFF
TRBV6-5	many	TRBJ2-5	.	TGTGCCAGCAGTTACGGCCAGCGAGAGACCCAGTACTTC	CASSYGQRETQYF
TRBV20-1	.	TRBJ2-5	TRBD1	TGCAGTGCTCTCACCCGACAGGGGCAAGAGACCCAGTACTTC	CSALTRQGQETQYF
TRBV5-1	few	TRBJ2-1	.	TGCGCCAGCAGCTTGTCCAGAGTCGTTCCGGTCAATGAGCAGTTCTTC	CASSLSRVVPVNEQFF
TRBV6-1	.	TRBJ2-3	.	TGTGCCAGCAGCCGCCGGTTGGAGCTGGCAGATACGCAGTATTTT	CASSRRLELADTQYF
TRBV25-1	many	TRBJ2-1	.	TGTGCCAGCAGTGACGCGGGCCGGTACAATGAGCAGTTCTTC	CASSDAGRYNEQFF
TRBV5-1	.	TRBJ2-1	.	TGCGCCAGCAGCTTGGCCTGGGGCCATGAGCAGTTCTTC	CASSLAWGHEQFF
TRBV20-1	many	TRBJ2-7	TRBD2	TGCAGTGCTAGTTGGACTAGCGGCTCCTACGAGCAGTACTTC	CSASWTSGSYEQYF
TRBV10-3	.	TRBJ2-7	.	TGTGCCATCAGTGTAGACCCGCCCTACGAGCAGTACTTC	CAISVDPPYEQYF